The 25 T cell receptor beta chains in this list originate from one sample, sequenced in a study of T cell responses to AZD1222 COVID-19 vaccine listed by TCRdb under 2021. To prepare the library, the immunoSEQ multiplex PCR assay was applied. TCRdb retrieved this table from immuneACCESS and kept in-frame rearrangements only. Not all clones are present; in checked studies, unresolved V genes account for under half, and no reason is known for the remainder. The sample profile shows about 130,000 clones; 80% to 90% of them were found once. The top ten hold 8.5% to 12% of the sample. The meaning of the sample's time point label: baseline before first vaccination. Sequencing used peripheral blood, obtained on day 0 of AZD1222 vaccination. These receptors were obtained from an adult in good health.

The V and J genes are TRBV19 and TRBJ2-1; the match to TRBD1 covers 7 bases. Germline lookup yields CDR1 LNHDA and CDR2 SQIVND (reference sequence). The CDR3 has 15 residues. V lost 6 bases, J lost 3 bases, and 8 bases stayed unmatched. The CDR3 bases are TGTGCCAGTAGAACCCTCGACAGGGTCTACAATGAGCAGTTCTTC. Amino acids: CASRTLDRVYNEQFF.

V is TRBV7-9 and J is TRBJ2-7, with unresolved D. Trimming pared 4 bases from V and 9 bases from J, leaving 19 bases between. CDR3 length: 14 residues. The V gene's germline CDR1 is SEHNR and CDR2 FQNEAQ (reference sequence). The CDR3 reads CASSSMSGPLGQYF. The CDR3 DNA follows: TGTGCCAGCAGCTCAATGTCCGGGCCTTTGGGGCAGTACTTC.

The count of this clone is one. J is TRBJ1-1 and V is TRBV7-2; possible D gene TRBD1, 5 bases. CDR3 length: 16 amino acids. Trimming shortened V by 5 bases and J by 0 bases, and 16 bases separated the two germline ends. From germline, CDR1 is SGHTA and CDR2 FQGNSA. The CDR3 protein is CASSALGALMNTEAFF. CDR3 bases: TGTGCCAGCAGCGCCCTCGGGGCGTTAATGAACACTGAAGCTTTCTTT.

The V call is TRBV5-4, the J call TRBJ2-1; D not certain. Trimming cost V 5 bases and J 10 bases, with 13 bases left between them. Germline V CDR1 and CDR2: SGHNT, YYREEE (reference sequence). The CDR3 is made up of 12 amino acids. The CDR3 DNA reads as TGTGCCAGCAGTTCGGCGGATAAGGAGCAGTTCTTC. It is translated as CASSSADKEQFF.

The chain is built from TRBV7-9 and TRBJ1-4; TRBD1 might be the D (6 bases). V lost 6 bases, J lost 0 bases, and 17 bases lay in between. The CDR3 length is 17 residues. CDR1 and CDR2 (germline): SEHNR, FQNEAQ (reference sequence). The CDR3 reads CASRAKTGRATNEKLFF. The DNA for the CDR3 is TGTGCCAGCAGGGCGAAAACAGGGAGGGCAACTAATGAAAAACTGTTTTTT.

This chain links TRBV20-1 with TRBJ1-5; D possibly corresponds to TRBD1 (6 bases). Trimming removed 3 bases from V and 6 bases from J, with 21 bases in between. The CDR3 runs 16 residues. CDR1 is DFQATT, CDR2 SNEGSKA, per germline (reference sequence). The CDR3 coding sequence is TGCAGTGCTAGTCCCCCTAGGGGGGGCTTGGGTCAGCCCCAGCATTTT. Its protein product is CSASPPRGGLGQPQHF.

The CDR3 loop is CASSPLGWGYTF. The CDR3 nucleotides read TGCGCCAGCAGCCCGTTGGGGTGGGGCTACACCTTC. The chain is built from TRBV5-1 and TRBJ1-2; D uncertain. The V end lost 4 bases, the J end lost 8 bases, and 12 bases lay between the germline ends. The CDR3 consists of 12 residues. Germline V gene sequence: CDR1 SGHRS, CDR2 YFSETQ.

V and J are TRBV7-9 and TRBJ1-2; D remains ambiguous. V was cut by 1 base and J by 3 bases, with 15 bases left in between. The CDR3 sequence is 16 residues long. Germline-derived CDR1 and CDR2 are SEHNR and FQNEAQ (reference sequence). The CDR3, as DNA: TGTGCCAGCAGCTTAGAGGTGCGCCACGGGCACTATGGCTACACCTTC. Translated, it gives CASSLEVRHGHYGYTF. The entire variable domain, with the rest obtained from reference TRBV7-9 and TRBJ1-2, is as follows: DTGVSQNPRHKITKRGQNVTFRCDPISEHNRLYWYRQTLGQGPEFLTYFQNEAQLEKSRLLSDRFSAERPKGSFSTLEIQRTEQGDSAMYLCASSLEVRHGHYGYTFGSGTRLTVV.

The J gene is TRBJ2-1, the V gene TRBV18; TRBD1 agrees at 7 bases. The V gene end was trimmed by 6 bases and the J gene end by 7 bases; junction bases not matched to a gene: 9. CDR3 length: 14 residues. Germline V gene lookup returns CDR1 KGHSH and CDR2 LQKENI. The CDR3 reads CASSRDRAQNEQFF. The CDR3 bases are TGTGCCAGCTCTCGAGACAGGGCGCAAAATGAGCAGTTCTTC.

The rearrangement links TRBV9 to TRBJ1-2; 10 bases align to TRBD1. The ends lost 3 bases at V and 10 bases at J; junction bases unmatched: 9. Germline values: CDR1 SGDLS, CDR2 YYNGEE. The CDR3 spans 14 residues. The CDR3 protein is CASSGPGTGVDYTF. For the CDR3, the DNA is TGTGCCAGCAGCGGCCCCGGGACAGGGGTTGACTACACCTTC.

The chain is built from TRBV11-2 and TRBJ2-1, with 15 positions matching TRBD2. This CDR3 is 19 amino acids long. The germline gives CDR1 SGHAT, CDR2 FQNNGV. Germline trimming cut 4 bases from V and 2 bases from J; bases unmatched to any gene: 9. The CDR3 loop is CASSSPGLAGGLPYNEQFF. CDR3 bases: TGTGCCAGCAGCTCCCCGGGACTAGCGGGAGGTCTGCCCTACAATGAGCAGTTCTTC. The whole variable domain, filled in from reference TRBV11-2 and TRBJ2-1, reads EAGVAQSPRYKIIEKRQSVAFWCNPISGHATLYWYQQILGQGPKLLIQFQNNGVVDDSQLPKDRFSAERLKGVDSTLKIQPAKLEDSAVYLCASSSPGLAGGLPYNEQFFGPGTRLTVL.

This chain uses TRBV24-1 with TRBJ2-1, with D unresolved. V dropped 1 base and J dropped 1 base, with 10 bases sitting between them. Germline CDR1 and CDR2: KGHDR and SFDVKD. The CDR3 covers 16 residues. This CDR3 reads CATSDLGADSYNEQFF. In DNA, the CDR3 is TGTGCCACCAGTGATTTAGGCGCGGATTCCTACAATGAGCAGTTCTTC.

The CDR3, as DNA: TGCAGCGTTGAAGATGGGGACGGGGTTCCCCTCCACTTT. The encoded protein is CSVEDGDGVPLHF. The chain joins TRBV29-1 to TRBJ1-6; tentatively, D is TRBD1 (5 bases). The CDR3 is 13 residues long. Germline V gene data show CDR1 as SQVTM and CDR2 as ANQGSEA. V was trimmed by 0 bases and J by 13 bases, leaving 13 bases between them.

The chain combines TRBV5-1 with TRBJ1-4; D uncertain. Germline V gives CDR1 SGHRS, CDR2 YFSETQ. The CDR3 totals 14 residues. Trimming took off 5 bases at V and 2 bases at J, with 10 bases between the two ends. CDR3 loop: CASRPVGTNEKLFF. The DNA for the CDR3 is TGCGCCAGCAGACCCGTGGGGACTAATGAAAAACTGTTTTTT.

J is TRBJ2-7 and V is TRBV2, with TRBD1 as a possible D gene (6 bases). The CDR3 consists of 14 residues. The germline gives CDR1 SNHLY, CDR2 FYNNEI. V was shortened by 2 bases and J by 2 bases, with 10 bases between the two germline ends. The CDR3 here is CASSEQGMTYEQYF. The DNA of the CDR3 is TGTGCCAGCAGTGAACAGGGGATGACCTACGAGCAGTACTTC.

The chain uses TRBV29-1 and TRBJ1-6; D is ambiguous. This CDR3 comprises 12 residues. The germline V gene has CDR1 SQVTM and CDR2 ANQGSEA. Trimming pared 7 bases from V and 8 bases from J, leaving 12 bases between. CDR3 nucleotides: TGCAGCGCCAAAGTGGGCGATTCACCCCTCCACTTT. It translates to CSAKVGDSPLHF. Based on the CDR3 plus reference TRBV29-1 and TRBJ1-6, the full variable domain is SAVISQKPSRDICQRGTSLTIQCQVDSQVTMMFWYRQQPGQSLTLIATANQGSEATYESGFVIDKFPISRPNLTFSTLTVSNMSPEDSSIYLCSAKVGDSPLHFGNGTRLTVT.

The chain joins TRBV9 to TRBJ2-7; D is perhaps TRBD2 (6 bases). The CDR3 sequence is 15 residues long. V lost 0 bases to trimming and J lost 0 bases, with 10 bases between them. Germline CDR1 is SGDLS and CDR2 is YYNGEE. The CDR3 nucleotides are TGTGCCAGCAGCGTAGACGGGGGACTCTCCTACGAGCAGTACTTC. Protein: CASSVDGGLSYEQYF.

The chain is built from TRBV19 and TRBJ1-5, with 8 bases identical to TRBD1. The CDR3 sequence is 18 residues long. Unmatched junction bases numbered 16, after V lost 2 bases and J lost 7 bases. Germline lookup yields CDR1 LNHDA and CDR2 SQIVND (reference sequence). This CDR3 is CASSISHGRRGPGQPQHF. Written as DNA, the CDR3 is TGTGCCAGTAGTATATCCCATGGCCGCAGGGGGCCTGGGCAGCCCCAGCATTTT.

This chain uses TRBV7-2 with TRBJ2-3; D is unresolved. This CDR3 spans 13 amino acids. V lost 5 bases and J 4 bases, leaving 10 bases between the germline ends. Per the germline V gene, CDR1 is SGHTA and CDR2 is FQGNSA. CDR3 sequence reads: CASSPPGADTQYF. The CDR3 DNA follows: TGTGCCAGCAGCCCCCCGGGCGCAGATACGCAGTATTTT. Looking up the rest from reference TRBV7-2 and TRBJ2-3 gives the full variable domain: GAGVSQSPSNKVTEKGKDVELRCDPISGHTALYWYRQSLGQGLEFLIYFQGNSAPDKSGLPSDRFSAERTGGSVSTLTIQRTQQEDSAVYLCASSPPGADTQYFGPGTRLTVL.

In this sample, this clone turned up once. The V call is TRBV7-9, the J call TRBJ2-1; 7 bases are shared with TRBD2. The germline V gene encodes CDR1 SEHNR and CDR2 FQNEAQ (reference sequence). Unmatched junction bases numbered 8, after V lost 5 bases and J lost 1 base. The CDR3 totals 16 residues. CDR3 bases: TGTGCCAGCAGCCCCGCCGGGGGAGGGTCCTACAATGAGCAGTTCTTC. Protein: CASSPAGGGSYNEQFF.

CDR3 loop: CASNTLGGNTEAFF. In DNA form, the CDR3 reads TGTGCCAGCAACACACTGGGGGGGAACACTGAAGCTTTCTTT. The chain couples TRBV27 to TRBJ1-1; perhaps TRBD1 as D (5 bases). CDR1 is MNHEY and CDR2 is SMNVEV in the germline V gene (reference sequence). This CDR3 region has 14 residues. V was cut by 7 bases and J by 1 base, with 13 bases left in between.

The gene calls are TRBV3-1 (or the pseudogene TRBV3-2) and TRBJ1-4; D is undetermined. CDR3 size: 14 residues. Trimming shortened V by 2 bases and J by 5 bases, and 9 bases separated the two germline ends. Germline values: CDR1 LGHDT, CDR2 YNNKEL (reference sequence). In nucleotides, the CDR3 is TGTGCCAGCAGCCAAAGTGGGGAGAATGAAAAACTGTTTTTT. It is translated as CASSQSGENEKLFF.

There are a few counts of this clone. V gene TRBV27 combines with J gene TRBJ2-1, with 10 bases matching TRBD1. V was pared by 3 bases and J by 9 bases, with 8 bases of the junction left unmatched. CDR1 is MNHEY, CDR2 SMNVEV, per germline (reference sequence). This CDR3 has 15 amino acids. Here the CDR3 DNA reads TGTGCCAGCAGTTTCCGACAGGGGGCCGGGGGTGAGCAGTTCTTC. It specifies CASSFRQGAGGEQFF.

This chain connects TRBV30 to TRBJ1-3; unclear D gene. The CDR3 loop spans 13 amino acids. Trimming shortened V by 0 bases and J by 0 bases, and 3 bases separated the two germline ends. Germline assignment: CDR1 GTSNPN and CDR2 SVGIG (reference sequence). For the CDR3, the DNA is TGTGCCTGGAGTGTGGACTCTGGAAACACCATATATTTT. Residues: CAWSVDSGNTIYF.

This clone was counted only a few times. This CDR3 is CATSRDTYEQYF. The CDR3 DNA is TGTGCCACCAGCAGAGACACCTACGAGCAGTACTTC. The chain carries TRBV15 and TRBJ2-7; D uncertain. The germline V gene has CDR1 LNHNV and CDR2 YYDKDF (reference sequence). Trimming removed 0 bases at V and 2 bases at J, with 2 bases between. The CDR3 consists of 12 residues. Combining the CDR3 with reference TRBV15 and TRBJ2-7 gives the whole variable domain DAMVIQNPRYQVTQFGKPVTLSCSQTLNHNVMYWYQQKSSQAPKLLFHYYDKDFNNEADTPDNFQSRRPNTSFCFLDIRSPGLGDTAMYLCATSRDTYEQYFGPGTRLTVT.